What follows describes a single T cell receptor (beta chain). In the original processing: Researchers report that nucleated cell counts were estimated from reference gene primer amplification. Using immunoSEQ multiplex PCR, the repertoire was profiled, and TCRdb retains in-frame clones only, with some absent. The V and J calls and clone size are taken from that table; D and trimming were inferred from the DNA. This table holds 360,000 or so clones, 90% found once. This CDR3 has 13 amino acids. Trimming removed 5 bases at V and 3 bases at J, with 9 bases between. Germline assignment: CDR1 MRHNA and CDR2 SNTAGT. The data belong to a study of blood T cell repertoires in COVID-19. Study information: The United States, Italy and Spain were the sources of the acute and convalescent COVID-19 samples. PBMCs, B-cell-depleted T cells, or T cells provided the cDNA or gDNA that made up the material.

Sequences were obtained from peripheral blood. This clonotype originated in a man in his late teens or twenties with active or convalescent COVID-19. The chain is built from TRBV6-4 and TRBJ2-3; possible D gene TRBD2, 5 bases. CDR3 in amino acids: CASSRGPTDTQYF. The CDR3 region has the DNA TGTGCCAGCAGTCGGGGTCCAACAGATACGCAGTATTTT.